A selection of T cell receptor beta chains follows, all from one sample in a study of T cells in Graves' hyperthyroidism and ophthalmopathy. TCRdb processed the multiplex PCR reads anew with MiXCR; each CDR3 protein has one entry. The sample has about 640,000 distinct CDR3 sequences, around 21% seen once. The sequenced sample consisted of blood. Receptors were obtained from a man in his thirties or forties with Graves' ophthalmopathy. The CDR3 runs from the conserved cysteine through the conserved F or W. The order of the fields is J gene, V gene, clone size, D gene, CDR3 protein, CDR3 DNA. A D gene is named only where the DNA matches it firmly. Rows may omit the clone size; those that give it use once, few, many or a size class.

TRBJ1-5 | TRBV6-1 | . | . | CASSEGQGYAGQPQHF | TGTGCCAGCAGTGAAGGGCAGGGGTACGCCGGTCAGCCCCAGCATTTT
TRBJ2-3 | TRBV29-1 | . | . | CSVEAAGDTQYF | TGCAGCGTTGAAGCGGCCGGGGATACGCAGTATTTT
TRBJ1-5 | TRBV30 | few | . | CAWSVRGKTNSNQPQHF | TGTGCCTGGAGTGTCCGGGGGAAGACAAATAGCAATCAGCCCCAGCATTTT
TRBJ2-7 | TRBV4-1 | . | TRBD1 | CASSQGQGTGVSYEQYF | TGCGCCAGCAGCCAGGGACAGGGGACGGGGGTTTCCTACGAGCAGTACTTC
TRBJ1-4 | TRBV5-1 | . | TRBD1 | CASSFRTGGEKLFF | TGTGCCAGCAGCTTTCGGACAGGGGGTGAAAAACTGTTTTTT
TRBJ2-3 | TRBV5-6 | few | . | CASSTGTPSGTQYF | TGTGCCAGCAGCACCGGGACTCCATCGGGTACGCAGTATTTT
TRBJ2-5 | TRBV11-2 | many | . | CASSLSPKSQETQYF | TGTGCCAGCAGCTTATCCCCTAAGTCTCAAGAGACCCAGTACTTC
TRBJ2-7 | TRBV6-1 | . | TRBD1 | CASSKDRGPYEQYF | TGTGCCAGCAGTAAGGACAGGGGGCCCTACGAGCAGTACTTC
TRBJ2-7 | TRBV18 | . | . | CASSPGASVGEQYF | TGTGCCAGCTCACCAGGCGCTAGCGTGGGCGAGCAGTACTTC
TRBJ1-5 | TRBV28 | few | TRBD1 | CASSFDRDRVLNQPQHF | TGTGCCAGCAGTTTCGACCGGGACAGGGTTCTTAATCAGCCCCAGCATTTT
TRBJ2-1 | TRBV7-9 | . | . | CASSSYLTPPFDEQFF | TGTGCCAGCAGCTCTTACTTGACACCCCCTTTTGATGAGCAGTTCTTC
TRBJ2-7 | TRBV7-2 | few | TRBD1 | CASSSPGQALSYEQYF | TGTGCCAGCAGCTCCCCGGGACAGGCCCTCTCCTACGAGCAGTACTTC
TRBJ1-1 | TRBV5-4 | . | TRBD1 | CASNARERGPGNTEAFF | TGTGCCAGCAACGCCAGGGAAAGGGGGCCAGGTAACACTGAAGCTTTCTTT
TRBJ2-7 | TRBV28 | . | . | CASSLPVEGVDRSYEQYF | TGTGCCAGCAGCCTTCCAGTAGAGGGTGTCGACCGTTCCTACGAGCAGTACTTC
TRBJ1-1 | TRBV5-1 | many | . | CASSLEHEGIAFF | TGCGCCAGCAGCTTGGAGCACGAAGGAATAGCGTTCTTT
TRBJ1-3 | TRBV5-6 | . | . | CASNRQDLRGNTIYF | TGTGCCAGCAACCGCCAGGATTTGAGGGGAAACACCATATATTTT
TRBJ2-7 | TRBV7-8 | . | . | CASSHQDYYGQYF | TGTGCCAGCAGCCACCAAGATTACTACGGGCAGTACTTC
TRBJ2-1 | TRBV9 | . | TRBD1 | CASSVTTQGAYNEQFF | TGTGCCAGCAGCGTGACGACCCAGGGGGCCTACAATGAGCAGTTCTTC
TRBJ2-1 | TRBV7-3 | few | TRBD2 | CASSPQMGGLNEQFF | TGTGCCAGCAGCCCCCAGATGGGAGGGTTGAATGAGCAGTTCTTC
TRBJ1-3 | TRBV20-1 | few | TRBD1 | CSARETGSGNTIYF | TGCAGTGCTAGAGAGACAGGGTCTGGAAACACCATATATTTT
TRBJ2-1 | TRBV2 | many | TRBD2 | CASRFSGRSSYNEQFF | TGTGCCAGCAGATTTAGCGGGAGGAGCTCCTACAATGAGCAGTTCTTC
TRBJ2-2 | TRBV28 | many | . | CASIPALGGELFF | TGTGCCAGCATCCCAGCCCTCGGCGGGGAGCTGTTTTTT
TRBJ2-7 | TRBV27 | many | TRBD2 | CASSSSSGTSGEQYF | TGTGCCAGCAGTTCCTCCTCCGGGACTAGCGGCGAGCAGTACTTC
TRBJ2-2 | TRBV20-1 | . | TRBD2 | CSARLAGQNTGELFF | TGCAGTGCTAGATTAGCGGGACAGAACACCGGGGAGCTGTTTTTT
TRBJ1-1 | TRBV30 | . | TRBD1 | CAWSGQGVRAEAFF | TGTGCCTGGAGTGGCCAGGGGGTGAGGGCTGAAGCTTTCTTT
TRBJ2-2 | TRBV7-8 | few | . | CASSWRTDGQDRTGELFF | TGTGCCAGCAGCTGGCGAACTGATGGACAAGACCGAACCGGGGAGCTGTTTTTT
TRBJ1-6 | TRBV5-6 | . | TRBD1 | CASSFWTGKSPLHF | TGTGCCAGCAGCTTTTGGACAGGGAAATCACCCCTCCACTTT
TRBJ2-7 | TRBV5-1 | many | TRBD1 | CASSSSDRVVFEQYF | TGCGCCAGCAGCTCGTCTGACAGGGTAGTTTTCGAGCAGTACTTC
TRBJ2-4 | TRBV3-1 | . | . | CASSLRRGRDIQYF | TGTGCCAGCAGTCTCAGGCGGGGCAGGGACATTCAGTACTTC
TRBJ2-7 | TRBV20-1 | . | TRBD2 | CSAKGLAESYEQYF | TGCAGTGCAAAGGGACTAGCCGAGTCCTACGAGCAGTACTTC
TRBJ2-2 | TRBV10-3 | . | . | CAISESRDTGELFF | TGTGCCATCAGTGAGTCAAGGGACACCGGGGAGCTGTTTTTT
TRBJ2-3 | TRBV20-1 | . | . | CSAKDSTDTQCF | TGCAGTGCGAAGGACAGCACAGATACGCAGTGTTTT
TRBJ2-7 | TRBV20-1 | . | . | CSARPPGEGAVQYF | TGCAGTGCTAGACCCCCCGGGGAGGGGGCCGTGCAGTACTTC
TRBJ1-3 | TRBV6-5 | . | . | CASSYSINGNTIYF | TGTGCCAGCAGTTACTCAATCAACGGAAACACCATATATTTT
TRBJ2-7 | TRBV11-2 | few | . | CASSLELESSYEQYF | TGTGCCAGCAGCTTAGAACTAGAGAGCTCCTACGAGCAGTACTTC
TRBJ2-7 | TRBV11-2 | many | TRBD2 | CASSPLSAGASEQYF | TGTGCCAGCAGCCCCCTGTCGGCGGGAGCGTCCGAGCAGTACTTC
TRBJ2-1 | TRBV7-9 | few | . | CASSTAPQVTYNEQFF | TGTGCCAGCAGCACAGCCCCCCAGGTCACCTACAATGAGCAGTTCTTC
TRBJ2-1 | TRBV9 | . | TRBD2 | CASGLAGGLNEQFF | TGTGCCAGCGGACTAGCGGGAGGGCTCAATGAGCAGTTCTTC
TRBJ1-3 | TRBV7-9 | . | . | CASSLAVTPNTIYF | TGTGCCAGCAGCTTAGCAGTGACACCTAACACCATATATTTT
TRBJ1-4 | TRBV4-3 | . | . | CASSQVAGAIAGEKLFF | TGCGCCAGCAGCCAAGTTGCGGGGGCTATCGCGGGTGAAAAACTGTTTTTT
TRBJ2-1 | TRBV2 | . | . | CASTDGRYNEQFF | TGTGCCAGCACGGACGGGAGATACAATGAGCAGTTCTTC
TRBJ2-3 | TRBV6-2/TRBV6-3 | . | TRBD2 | CASSYFTSEDRDTQYF | TGTGCCAGCAGTTATTTCACTAGCGAGGATCGGGATACGCAGTATTTT
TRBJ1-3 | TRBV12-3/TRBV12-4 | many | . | CASSYPLGRISGNTIYF | TGTGCCAGCAGCTACCCACTGGGCCGAATCTCTGGAAACACCATATATTTT
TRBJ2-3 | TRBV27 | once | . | CASSLFAGATGGATDTQYF | TGTGCCAGCAGTTTATTCGCGGGGGCAACAGGGGGTGCCACAGATACGCAGTATTTT
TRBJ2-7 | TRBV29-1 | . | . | CSVELAGAAYEQYF | TGCAGCGTTGAGTTGGCAGGCGCGGCGTACGAGCAGTACTTC
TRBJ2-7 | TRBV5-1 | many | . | CASSGGTGSYEQYF | TGCGCCAGCAGCGGGGGGACTGGATCCTACGAGCAGTACTTC
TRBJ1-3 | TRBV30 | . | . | CAWSTGMAGNTIYF | TGTGCCTGGAGTACAGGGATGGCTGGAAACACCATATATTTT
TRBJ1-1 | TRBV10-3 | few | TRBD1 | CATRDSRSEAFF | TGTGCCACCCGGGACAGTCGGTCTGAAGCTTTCTTT
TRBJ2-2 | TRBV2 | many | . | CASSEGFTNTGELFF | TGTGCCAGCAGTGAAGGGTTCACGAACACCGGGGAGCTGTTTTTT
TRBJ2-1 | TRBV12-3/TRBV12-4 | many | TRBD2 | CASSPGLAGMGEQFF | TGTGCCAGCAGCCCAGGACTAGCGGGAATGGGTGAGCAGTTCTTC
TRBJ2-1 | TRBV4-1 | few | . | CASSHPRDGYNEQFF | TGCGCCAGCAGCCACCCCCGGGACGGATACAATGAGCAGTTCTTC
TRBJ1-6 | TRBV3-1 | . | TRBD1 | CASSPTLTGMNSPLHF | TGTGCCAGCAGCCCTACTTTGACAGGGATGAATTCACCCCTCCACTTT
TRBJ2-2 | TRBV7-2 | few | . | CASSLDGHYTGELFF | TGTGCCAGCAGCTTAGATGGACACTACACCGGGGAGCTGTTTTTT
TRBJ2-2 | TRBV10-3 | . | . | CAISDHRDTGELFF | TGTGCCATCAGTGATCACAGAGACACCGGGGAGCTGTTTTTT